This T cell receptor beta chain was sequenced for a study of T-cell memory formation after mild COVID-19. Whole-study context: Clusters were largely donor specific. Broader study findings: Clones that contracted from day 15 to 85 were balanced CD4/CD8, while later expanders leaned CD4+.

Germline V gives CDR1 SGDLS, CDR2 YYNGEE. This CDR3 spans 14 amino acids. J was trimmed by 3 bases and V by 2 bases; bases with no gene match: 2. A note on this clonotype: What it binds is unknown.

Researchers used 5'RACE with constant-segment primers to make TCR alpha and TCR beta cDNA libraries that carry sample barcodes and UMIs. TCRdb fed the 5' RACE reads into MiXCR, producing one record per CDR3 protein. The sample carries about 500,000 distinct CDR3 sequences, roughly 22% recorded once. This clonotype was sampled from an adult woman who had mild COVID-19 (a few samples of this study predate the infection). Cell type and time point are not known. This chain joins TRBV9 and TRBJ1-5, with 7 nucleotides matching TRBD1. The sample was PBMCs or a T cell subset sorted from them (not recorded which). The CDR3 DNA follows: TGTGCCAGCAGCGTTGGGACAGCCAATCAGCCCCAGCATTTT. This encodes CASSVGTANQPQHF.